This TCR beta chain was observed in a study of PD-1 blockade in mismatch repair-deficient tumors. The V gene's germline CDR1 is SGHKS and CDR2 YYEKEE (reference sequence). After removal of 4 bases from V and 0 bases from J, the junction contained 9 bases not matched to a gene. The length of the CDR3 is 17 residues. Generated by immunoSEQ multiplex PCR, the TCRdb table keeps only in-frame clones and is missing some. The sample carries about 120,000 clones, around three quarters recorded once. V is TRBV5-5 and J is TRBJ1-1; 10 positions match TRBD1. The sequence was obtained from an adult with mismatch repair-deficient cancer. The sequencing here drew on peripheral blood, taken approximately 60 weeks after starting pembrolizumab. The CDR3: CASSTSPGQGLNTEAFF. CDR3 sequence (DNA): TGTGCCAGCAGCACTTCCCCGGGACAGGGGCTGAACACTGAAGCTTTCTTT.